This TCR beta chain was captured by sequencing in a study of blood T cell repertoires in COVID-19. On the study more broadly: PBMCs, B-cell-depleted T cells, or T cells provided the cDNA or gDNA that made up the material.

Under the authors' procedure: Amplifying reference gene primers gave estimates of nucleated cell counts. The table came from immunoSEQ multiplex PCR; TCRdb's copy has only in-frame clones and leaves some out. V and J calls and clone size are copied from that table; D and trimming were computed from the DNA. The sample consists of approximately 28,000 clones, about two thirds of them appearing once. Germline V gene lookup returns CDR1 KGHSH and CDR2 LQKENI. J was trimmed by 1 base and V by 8 bases; bases with no gene match: 5. The CDR3 is 13 amino acids. This sequence joins TRBV18 and TRBJ2-7; 7 bases map to TRBD1. The receptor comes from a boy aged 2-9 years with active or convalescent COVID-19. The sequenced sample consisted of peripheral blood. CDR3 in DNA: TGTGCCAGCGGATCGGGACAGTCCTACGAGCAGTACTTC. Translation: CASGSGQSYEQYF. Drawing the rest from reference TRBV18 and TRBJ2-7, the complete variable domain is NAGVMQNPRHLVRRRGQEARLRCSPMKGHSHVYWYRQLPEEGLKFMVYLQKENIIDESGMPKERFSAEFPKEGPSILRIQQVVRGDSAAYFCASGSGQSYEQYFGPGTRLTVT.